The clone carrying this T cell receptor (beta chain) came up once. Measured with immunoSEQ multiplex PCR; TCRdb has only the in-frame clones, and not every one. The sample yields 100,000 or so clones, roughly 80% seen once. This specimen belongs to a study of blood T cell repertoires in COVID-19. Across the study: Researchers got acute and convalescent COVID-19 samples from the United States, Italy and Spain.

V was pared by 1 base and J by 4 bases, with 4 bases of the junction left unmatched. This CDR3 comprises 15 residues. Germline CDR1 and CDR2: MNHNS and SASEGT. This chain uses TRBV6-1 with TRBJ2-5, with 9 positions matching TRBD2. The sequence was collected from a woman between 65 and 79 years old with acute or convalescent COVID-19. Sequenced input: peripheral blood. The CDR3 here is CASSEGGGAPETQYF. In nucleotides, the CDR3 is TGTGCCAGCAGTGAAGGCGGGGGGGCGCCAGAGACCCAGTACTTC.